Below are 22 T cell receptor beta chains sequenced from a single sample in a study of response to subunit inactivated influenza vaccine. Via MiXCR, TCRdb re-called the RT-PCR reads, giving one row per CDR3 protein. The sample includes 500,000 to 650,000 distinct CDR3 sequences, around 8% of them seen just once. This material consisted of PBMCs from blood, taken less than 30 months after vaccination. The receptors were gathered from a man aged 45 to 70 who received an inactivated influenza vaccine.

The chain recombines TRBV28 with TRBJ2-4; D is ambiguous. The germline V gene has CDR1 MDHEN and CDR2 SYDVKM. This CDR3 is built from 14 residues. V was cut by 5 bases and J by 8 bases, with 16 bases left in between. The CDR3 loop reads CASSPPQRPHIQYF. The CDR3 DNA reads as TGTGCCAGCAGTCCCCCCCAACGTCCCCACATTCAGTACTTC.

This clonotype was detected many times. The chain uses TRBV10-3 and TRBJ2-2; 7 bases agree with TRBD2. V lost 5 bases, J lost 1 base, and 4 bases stayed unmatched. CDR3 length: 15 residues. CDR1 and CDR2 from the germline V gene are ENHRY and SYGVKD. The CDR3 reads CAISRLAENTGELFF. The DNA of the CDR3 is TGTGCCATCAGTCGACTAGCAGAGAACACCGGGGAGCTGTTTTTT.

This clonotype was counted a few times. This chain uses TRBV12-3 or TRBV12-4 with TRBJ1-2; a possible D gene is TRBD1 (5 bases). The ends were cut back, 2 bases at V and 6 bases at J, with 13 bases in the middle. This CDR3 comprises 14 residues. DNA for the CDR3: TGTGCCAGCAGTTTATCAGGGCAGGGTGATGGCTACACCTTC. This translates into CASSLSGQGDGYTF.

V and J are TRBV28 and TRBJ1-5; 7 bases are shared with TRBD1. The CDR3 sequence is 14 residues long. The ends lost 3 bases at V and 7 bases at J; junction bases unmatched: 6. CDR1 MDHEN and CDR2 SYDVKM come from the germline V gene. CDR3 DNA sequence: TGTGCCAGCAGTTTTCGGACAGGTTTCCAGCCCCAGCATTTT. Protein sequence: CASSFRTGFQPQHF.

This sequence joins TRBV4-1 and TRBJ1-4, with TRBD1 matching 7 bases. V shed 4 bases and J 5 bases; nucleotides not matched to a gene: 7. The CDR3 extends over 15 amino acids. From germline, CDR1 is MGHRA and CDR2 YSYEKL. The CDR3 reads CASSPHPTGNEKLFF. The CDR3 DNA follows: TGCGCCAGCAGCCCACACCCGACAGGGAATGAAAAACTGTTTTTT.

This clonotype was observed at least ten times. CDR3 in amino acids: CASSPGGGHTDTQYF. CDR3 nucleotides: TGTGCCAGCAGTCCCGGGGGGGGGCACACAGATACGCAGTATTTT. The chain employs TRBV28 and TRBJ2-3; 8 bases line up with TRBD2. The length of the CDR3 is 15 residues. Losses at the gene ends were 5 bases for V and 2 bases for J; bases not matched to a gene: 6. Germline V lookup: CDR1 MDHEN, CDR2 SYDVKM.

This clonotype came up many times. The rearrangement uses TRBV5-1 and TRBJ1-2; D is possibly TRBD1 (5 bases). CDR3 size: 14 residues. Looked up from germline, CDR1 is SGHRS and CDR2 is YFSETQ. V shed 1 base and J shed 8 bases, with 15 bases lying between them. The CDR3, as DNA: TGCGCCAGCAGCTTGTCCGTCGGGGGACGGGGCTACACCTTC. Protein product: CASSLSVGGRGYTF.

The V gene is TRBV9, the J gene TRBJ2-5; D tentatively fits TRBD1 or TRBD2 (5 bases each). The CDR3 contains 16 residues. Trimming pared 0 bases from V and 5 bases from J, leaving 17 bases between. Germline V CDR1 and CDR2: SGDLS, YYNGEE. For the CDR3, the DNA is TGTGCCAGCAGCGTAGACCCCGGGGCCCGGTCGGAGACCCAGTACTTC. Its translation: CASSVDPGARSETQYF.

This clonotype has a handful of counts. The CDR3 nucleotides are TGCAGTGCGAGAACAATCGCCTTAGATAATGAGCAGTTCTTC. Its translation is CSARTIALDNEQFF. V and J are TRBV20-1 and TRBJ2-1; no clear D gene. The V gene lost 6 bases and the J gene lost 7 bases, with 19 bases spanning the gap. The germline V gene encodes CDR1 DFQATT and CDR2 SNEGSKA (reference sequence). There are 14 residues in the CDR3.

This rearrangement joins TRBV20-1 to TRBJ2-7; TRBD1 matches 8 bases. V trimming: 3 bases; J trimming: 2 bases; junction bases outside the gene matches: 12. This CDR3 contains 16 residues. Germline V gene sequence: CDR1 DFQATT, CDR2 SNEGSKA (reference sequence). CDR3 nucleotides: TGCAGTGCTAGCTGGACAGGGTCTAATCGTCCCTACGAGCAGTACTTC. Its protein is CSASWTGSNRPYEQYF.

This clonotype has ten or more counts. The chain recombines TRBV20-1 with TRBJ1-3; D gene uncertain. This CDR3 has 12 amino acids. Germline V CDR1 and CDR2: DFQATT, SNEGSKA (reference sequence). V dropped 2 bases and J dropped 2 bases, with 4 bases sitting between them. The CDR3 nucleotides are TGCAGTGCTAGACAGACTGGAAACACCATATATTTT. Amino acid sequence: CSARQTGNTIYF.

This clonotype was detected a few times. This sequence joins TRBV6-1 and TRBJ1-5, with a tentative D call TRBD1 (6 bases). CDR3 length: 13 amino acids. Between the trimmed V and J ends, which lost 6 bases and 7 bases, there was a span of 13 bases. Germline V gene sequence: CDR1 MNHNS, CDR2 SASEGT. Here the CDR3 reads CASRSDRYQPQHF. CDR3 in DNA: TGTGCCAGCAGGTCCGACAGGTACCAGCCCCAGCATTTT.

The chain carries TRBV12-3 or TRBV12-4 and TRBJ2-7; the match to TRBD2 covers 8 bases. The CDR3 spans 14 residues. J lost 4 bases, V lost 2 bases, and 4 bases had no gene match. CDR3 loop: CASSLSGGRYEQYF. The DNA of the CDR3 is TGTGCCAGCAGTTTATCGGGGGGGCGGTACGAGCAGTACTTC.

This rearrangement joins TRBV7-9 to TRBJ2-3, with 11 bases fitting TRBD2. Trimming took 11 bases from V and 6 from J; bases not matched to a gene: 13. The CDR3 length is 15 residues. From germline, CDR1 is SEHNR and CDR2 FQNEAQ (reference sequence). The CDR3 DNA reads TGTGCCGGAACAAGGACTAGCGGGCTTCACGATACGCAGTATTTT. Translated: CAGTRTSGLHDTQYF.

This clonotype was counted only a few times. The V and J genes are TRBV20-1 and TRBJ2-5, with 9 bases aligning to TRBD1. Trimming at V came to 5 bases and at J to 5 bases, leaving 6 bases not matched to a gene. The CDR3 spans 13 residues. Germline assignment: CDR1 DFQATT and CDR2 SNEGSKA (reference sequence). In DNA form, the CDR3 reads TGCAGTGCTGCGACAGGGGGGCGGGAGACCCAGTACTTC. Amino acid sequence: CSAATGGRETQYF.

This rearrangement joins TRBV6-1 to TRBJ1-1; 7 positions match TRBD1. V shed 0 bases and J 4 bases; nucleotides not matched to a gene: 11. This CDR3 contains 17 residues. CDR1 is MNHNS and CDR2 is SASEGT in the germline V gene. The CDR3 nucleotides read TGTGCCAGCAGTGAAGCCCCTACAGGGGAGGTGGGCACTGAAGCTTTCTTT. It translates to CASSEAPTGEVGTEAFF.

This clonotype has ten or more counts. This chain uses TRBV11-2 with TRBJ2-3; D remains unclear. Germline V gives CDR1 SGHAT, CDR2 FQNNGV. V was clipped by 5 bases and J by 7 bases, with 19 bases between them. The CDR3 contains 15 residues. CDR3 nucleotide sequence: TGTGCCAGCAGCACGTACCGCCCCAAAACGAATACGCAGTATTTT. Protein sequence: CASSTYRPKTNTQYF.

The V call is TRBV6-1, the J call TRBJ2-1, with D tentatively TRBD2 (7 bases). Trimming removed 4 bases at V and 7 bases at J, with 20 bases between. Looked up from germline, CDR1 is MNHNS and CDR2 is SASEGT. The CDR3 is made up of 16 amino acids. The CDR3 loop reads CASSVMRRGLGNEQFF. As DNA, the CDR3 is TGTGCCAGCAGTGTAATGAGGCGGGGGCTAGGGAATGAGCAGTTCTTC.

This clonotype came up a few times. The rearrangement uses TRBV14 and TRBJ1-3, with no clear D. Germline V gene data show CDR1 as SGHDN and CDR2 as FVKESK. CDR3 length equals 15 residues. V lost 1 base to trimming and J lost 2 bases, with 9 bases between them. The CDR3 region is CASSQGRVAGNTIYF. The CDR3 bases are TGTGCCAGCAGCCAAGGAAGGGTTGCTGGAAACACCATATATTTT.

The J gene is TRBJ2-3, the V gene TRBV9; 10 bases agree with TRBD2. The CDR3 covers 18 residues. Germline assignment: CDR1 SGDLS and CDR2 YYNGEE. With V trimmed by 4 bases and J by 1 base, 12 bases remained unmatched. The CDR3 DNA sequence: TGTGCCAGCAGCAACGGACTAGCGGAAGCCTACCGCACAGATACGCAGTATTTT. It encodes CASSNGLAEAYRTDTQYF.

This clonotype was counted only a few times. The chain couples TRBV6-1 to TRBJ2-7, with 11 nucleotides matching TRBD2. The V gene end was trimmed by 6 bases and the J gene end by 5 bases; junction bases not matched to a gene: 3. Germline V gives CDR1 MNHNS, CDR2 SASEGT. The CDR3 totals 13 residues. CDR3 loop: CASRLAGGNEQYF. CDR3 DNA: TGTGCCAGCAGGCTAGCGGGGGGCAACGAGCAGTACTTC.

This clonotype was counted at least ten times. This chain links TRBV10-3 with TRBJ2-3; possible D gene TRBD1, 6 bases. The germline V and J ends were trimmed by 3 bases and 3 bases, with 13 bases remaining between them. The CDR3 covers 15 residues. CDR1 is ENHRY and CDR2 is SYGVKD in the germline V gene. CDR3 sequence reads: CAISESQGRTDTQYF. CDR3 nucleotides: TGTGCCATCAGTGAATCCCAGGGGCGGACAGATACGCAGTATTTT.